A single sample is the source of the 24 T cell receptor beta chains below, sequenced in a study of PD-L1 blockade in urothelial cancer. The method was immunoSEQ multiplex PCR; TCRdb's version includes in-frame clones alone and lacks a portion of them. The sample has approximately 50,000 clones; 75% to 90% are singletons. Regarding time point: pretreatment peripheral blood. Source: PBMCs, taken around atezolizumab (anti-PD-L1) treatment. The receptor set was obtained from a man aged 50-60 years with urothelial cancer.

V usage is TRBV29-1 and J usage is TRBJ1-1; 8 bases align to TRBD1. CDR1 SQVTM and CDR2 ANQGSEA come from the germline V gene. The CDR3 is 13 residues long. CDR3 DNA sequence: TGCACGGGTGGGACAGGAATGAACACTGAAGCTTTCTTT. As protein: CTGGTGMNTEAFF. The full variable domain, rest sourced from reference TRBV29-1 and TRBJ1-1, is SAVISQKPSRDICQRGTSLTIQCQVDSQVTMMFWYRQQPGQSLTLIATANQGSEATYESGFVIDKFPISRPNLTFSTLTVSNMSPEDSSIYLCTGGTGMNTEAFFGQGTRLTVV.

V usage is TRBV7-9 and J usage is TRBJ2-3; TRBD1 might be the D (6 bases). The V gene lost 3 bases and the J gene lost 0 bases, with 10 bases spanning the gap. Germline V gives CDR1 SEHNR, CDR2 FQNEAQ (reference sequence). The CDR3 sequence is 15 residues long. The CDR3, as DNA: TGTGCCAGCAGCTTCAGGACAGATAGCACAGATACGCAGTATTTT. Its translation: CASSFRTDSTDTQYF.

The chain is built from TRBV21-1 and TRBJ2-1; the table calls TRBD2, which could not be checked here. TRBV21-1 is a listed pseudogene. The CDR3 spans 16 residues. The CDR3 DNA reads TGTGCCAGCAGGCTTGGCGGGGCTAATGTGGGGTATGAGCAGTTCTTC. Translating it yields CASRLGGANVGYEQFF.

The J gene is TRBJ1-1, the V gene TRBV10-1; D perhaps matches TRBD1 (5 bases). Germline CDR1 is WNHNN and CDR2 is SYGVQD (reference sequence). V was clipped by 6 bases and J by 4 bases, with 9 bases between them. This CDR3 spans 12 amino acids. CDR3 in DNA: TGCGCCAGCAGCCACGGGGGCACTGAAGCTTTCTTT. As protein: CASSHGGTEAFF.

The gene calls are TRBV29-1 and TRBJ1-2, with 11 bases lining up with TRBD1. The trim removed 1 base at V and 4 bases at J, leaving 11 bases unmatched. The CDR3 runs to 17 residues. Germline V gene sequence: CDR1 SQVTM, CDR2 ANQGSEA. CDR3 sequence: CSVEAQDRGRITYGYTF. CDR3 DNA sequence: TGCAGCGTTGAAGCCCAGGACAGGGGGCGGATAACCTATGGCTACACCTTC.

This clone was counted between two and nine times. The genes are TRBV28 and TRBJ2-7, with D possibly being TRBD1 (5 bases). CDR1 MDHEN and CDR2 SYDVKM come from the germline V gene. The CDR3 contains 14 residues. The V end lost 4 bases, the J end lost 4 bases, and 14 bases lay between the germline ends. The DNA for the CDR3 is TGTGCCAGCAGTTCGATCCGCAGGGCGTACGAGCAGTACTTC. It encodes CASSSIRRAYEQYF.

The chain is built from TRBV2 and TRBJ2-6, with 8 bases aligning to TRBD1. CDR3 length: 16 amino acids. V gave up 6 bases and J gave up 3 bases; unmatched junction bases: 7. Germline CDR1 and CDR2: SNHLY and FYNNEI. In nucleotides, the CDR3 is TGTGCCAGCAGCGGGACAGGACGGCGTGGGGCCAACGTCCTGACTTTC. Its protein is CASSGTGRRGANVLTF. The full variable domain, in which reference TRBV2 and TRBJ2-6 provide the parts outside the CDR3, is EPEVTQTPSHQVTQMGQEVILRCVPISNHLYFYWYRQILGQKVEFLVSFYNNEISEKSEIFDDQFSVERPDGSNFTLKIRSTKLEDSAMYFCASSGTGRRGANVLTFGAGSRLTVL.

This clone has just a few counts. CDR3 sequence: CASSIYGEQFF. The CDR3 DNA follows: TGTGCCAGCAGCATATACGGGGAGCAGTTCTTC. This sequence joins TRBV2 and TRBJ2-1; unclear D gene. With 6 bases removed from V and 10 bases from J, the gap between germline ends came to 10 bases. This CDR3 region has 11 residues. Germline V gene lookup returns CDR1 SNHLY and CDR2 FYNNEI.

The CDR3 region is CASSSDRGGEKLFF. DNA of the CDR3: TGTGCCAGCAGCTCGGACAGGGGTGGCGAAAAACTGTTTTTT. This chain joins TRBV5-6 and TRBJ1-4; 9 bases agree with TRBD1. With V trimmed by 3 bases and J by 8 bases, 5 bases remained unmatched. The CDR3 loop spans 14 amino acids. Germline loops: CDR1 SGHDT, CDR2 YYEEEE.

The rearrangement joins TRBV10-3 to TRBJ1-2; unclear D gene. V was trimmed by 6 bases and J by 7 bases, leaving 12 bases between them. CDR3 length: 12 amino acids. Germline V gene lookup returns CDR1 ENHRY and CDR2 SYGVKD. The CDR3 coding sequence is TGTGCCATCAGCCGGGAGTTGAGTGGCTACACCTTC. It codes for CAISRELSGYTF.

The chain combines TRBV19 with TRBJ1-4; perhaps TRBD1 as D (5 bases). Trimming shortened V by 3 bases and J by 3 bases, and 8 bases separated the two germline ends. The CDR3 contains 14 residues. In germline, CDR1 is LNHDA, CDR2 SQIVND (reference sequence). For the CDR3, the DNA is TGTGCCAGTAGTATCAGACAGTCTAATGAAAAACTGTTTTTT. Amino acid sequence: CASSIRQSNEKLFF.

This sequence joins TRBV2 and TRBJ2-3; 10 nucleotides align to TRBD1. Germline V gene lookup returns CDR1 SNHLY and CDR2 FYNNEI. The length of the CDR3 is 15 residues. Trimming at V came to 6 bases and at J to 4 bases, leaving 7 bases not matched to a gene. The CDR3 is CASRQDRGQADTQYF. Written as DNA, the CDR3 is TGTGCCAGCAGACAAGACAGGGGGCAGGCAGATACGCAGTATTTT.

The chain combines TRBV6-8 with TRBJ1-5; no reliable D call. This CDR3 spans 15 amino acids. V dropped 7 bases and J dropped 1 base, with 14 bases sitting between them. Germline CDR1 is MNHGY and CDR2 is SAAAGT. Here the CDR3 DNA reads TGTGCCAGCACCCCACGTCCGGGAAGCAATCAGCCCCAGCATTTT. It is translated as CASTPRPGSNQPQHF.

This chain joins TRBV6-1 and TRBJ2-3, with a possible D match to TRBD2 (6 bases). The CDR3 is made up of 17 amino acids. CDR1 and CDR2 from the germline V gene are MNHNS and SASEGT. V lost 2 bases, J lost 4 bases, and 19 bases lay in between. The CDR3: CASSELGGEVWADTQYF. In DNA, the CDR3 is TGTGCCAGCAGTGAATTGGGCGGGGAGGTGTGGGCAGATACGCAGTATTTT.

This chain uses TRBV30 with TRBJ1-4, with TRBD1 as a possible D gene (6 bases). V was trimmed by 3 bases and J by 5 bases, leaving 22 bases between them. Germline CDR1 and CDR2: GTSNPN and SVGIG (reference sequence). This CDR3 has 17 amino acids. Written as DNA, the CDR3 is TGTGCCTGGAGCCGGGGGGCAGGCTCACCATGGAATGAAAAACTGTTTTTT. The encoded protein is CAWSRGAGSPWNEKLFF.

CDR3 nucleotide sequence: TGTGCCTGGAGTCACCGACCAGGGATCTTACGCGGAAACACCATATATTTT. Translation: CAWSHRPGILRGNTIYF. The chain couples TRBV30 to TRBJ1-3; D is perhaps TRBD1 (5 bases). Trimming shortened V by 2 bases and J by 4 bases, and 21 bases separated the two germline ends. Germline-derived CDR1 and CDR2 are GTSNPN and SVGIG (reference sequence). This CDR3 comprises 17 residues.

The V call is TRBV19, the J call TRBJ2-2, with TRBD2 matching 8 bases. Trimming at V came to 5 bases and at J to 1 base, leaving 9 bases not matched to a gene. Germline V gene sequence: CDR1 LNHDA, CDR2 SQIVND (reference sequence). The CDR3 is made up of 17 amino acids. The CDR3 coding sequence is TGTGCCAGTAGTTCACCGGGACTAGGTGGGAACACCGGGGAGCTGTTTTTT. Its translation is CASSSPGLGGNTGELFF.

CDR3 protein: CASSQNPSLKGLAVTDTQYF. The CDR3 nucleotides read TGCGCCAGCAGCCAGAACCCCTCCCTTAAGGGACTAGCGGTAACAGATACGCAGTATTTT. This chain joins TRBV4-1 and TRBJ2-3; TRBD2 matches at 11 bases. The CDR3 runs to 20 residues. Losses at the gene ends were 3 bases for V and 3 bases for J; bases not matched to a gene: 17. Germline lookup yields CDR1 MGHRA and CDR2 YSYEKL.

This clone was recorded a few times. V and J are TRBV30 and TRBJ1-6; 8 bases are shared with TRBD1. With 4 bases clipped from V and 7 bases from J, the junction kept 6 bases outside the gene matches. CDR3 length: 14 amino acids. Germline CDR1 GTSNPN, CDR2 SVGIG (reference sequence). CDR3 sequence: CAWMGDRQNSPLHF. The CDR3 DNA reads TGTGCCTGGATGGGGGACAGGCAAAATTCACCCCTCCACTTT. Complete variable domain (other parts from reference TRBV30 and TRBJ1-6): SQTIHQWPATLVQPVGSPLSLECTVEGTSNPNLYWYRQAAGRGLQLLFYSVGIGQISSEVPQNLSASRPQDRQFILSSKKLLLSDSGFYLCAWMGDRQNSPLHFGNGTRLTVT.

The rearrangement uses TRBV6-1 and TRBJ2-5; a possible D gene is TRBD1 (6 bases). The CDR3 extends over 13 amino acids. Trimming took 6 bases from V and 5 from J, leaving 13 bases between them. The germline CDR1 and CDR2 sequences are MNHNS and SASEGT. The CDR3 coding sequence is TGTGCCAGCAGGCACAGGGTTGGGGAGACCCAGTACTTC. This sequence encodes CASRHRVGETQYF.

This chain connects TRBV19 to TRBJ2-1, with 7 bases lining up with TRBD1. J was trimmed by 7 bases and V by 8 bases; bases with no gene match: 8. The CDR3 length is 13 residues. Germline-derived CDR1 and CDR2 are LNHDA and SQIVND (reference sequence). CDR3: CASARWDSNEQFF. The CDR3 bases are TGTGCCAGTGCCCGCTGGGACAGTAATGAGCAGTTCTTC.

The chain links TRBV9 to TRBJ2-1; 9 positions match TRBD2. The CDR3 is 16 amino acids. V trimming: 1 base; J trimming: 6 bases; junction bases outside the gene matches: 8. The V gene's germline CDR1 is SGDLS and CDR2 YYNGEE. This CDR3 reads CASSVQAGGALNEQFF. The CDR3, as DNA: TGTGCCAGCAGCGTACAAGCGGGAGGCGCCCTCAATGAGCAGTTCTTC.

This clone was detected only once. This chain connects TRBV28 to TRBJ1-1; tentatively, D is TRBD1 (5 bases). Germline V gene sequence: CDR1 MDHEN, CDR2 SYDVKM. V was cut by 8 bases and J by 8 bases, with 18 bases left in between. The CDR3 is 13 residues long. CDR3 in amino acids: CASRQPNPPEAFF. The CDR3, as DNA: TGTGCCAGCCGACAGCCCAATCCTCCCGAAGCTTTCTTT.

The gene calls are TRBV6-5 and TRBJ2-1, with 9 bases fitting TRBD2. Germline CDR1 MNHEY, CDR2 SVGAGI. The V and J ends lost 2 bases and 1 base, in that order; junction bases with no gene match: 0. CDR3 length equals 15 residues. CDR3 sequence: CASSYAGGSYNEQFF. CDR3 nucleotide sequence: TGTGCCAGCAGTTACGCGGGAGGGTCCTACAATGAGCAGTTCTTC.